The clone carrying this TCR beta chain was observed a single time. This entry belongs to a study of T cell responses to AZD1222 COVID-19 vaccine. Measured with immunoSEQ multiplex PCR; TCRdb has only the in-frame clones, and not every one. The sample records 170,000 or so clones, roughly 87% being singletons. This CDR3 contains 16 residues. V was clipped by 0 bases and J by 8 bases; unmatched bases: 5. Germline lookup yields CDR1 SGHRS and CDR2 YFSETQ. The receptor was isolated from an adult in good health. V and J are TRBV5-1 and TRBJ2-1; TRBD2 aligns across 13 bases. Sequencing was performed on peripheral blood, taken on day 0 of AZD1222 vaccination. The CDR3, as DNA: TGCGCCAGCAGCTTGGGGACTAGCGGGAGAGGTCATGAGCAGTTCTTC. Its protein product is CASSLGTSGRGHEQFF.